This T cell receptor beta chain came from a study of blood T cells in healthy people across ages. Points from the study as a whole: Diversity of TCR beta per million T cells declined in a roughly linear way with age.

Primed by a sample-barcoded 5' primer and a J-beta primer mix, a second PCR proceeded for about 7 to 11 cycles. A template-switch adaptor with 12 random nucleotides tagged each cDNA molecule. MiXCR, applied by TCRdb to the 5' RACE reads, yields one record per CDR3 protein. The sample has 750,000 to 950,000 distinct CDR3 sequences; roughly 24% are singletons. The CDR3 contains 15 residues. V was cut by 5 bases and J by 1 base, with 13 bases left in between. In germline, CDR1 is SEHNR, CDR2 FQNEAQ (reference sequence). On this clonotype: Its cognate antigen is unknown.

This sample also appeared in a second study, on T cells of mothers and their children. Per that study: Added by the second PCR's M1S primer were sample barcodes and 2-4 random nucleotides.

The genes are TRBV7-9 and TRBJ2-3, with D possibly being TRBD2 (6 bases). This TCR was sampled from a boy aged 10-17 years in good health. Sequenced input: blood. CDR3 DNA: TGTGCCAGCAGCCCCAGGCCGGGGGGCACAGATACGCAGTATTTT. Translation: CASSPRPGGTDTQYF.